Reported below is one TCR beta chain. This sample stems from a study of preoperative IRX-2 immunotherapy in early breast cancer. Sequencing used immunoSEQ multiplex PCR; TCRdb keeps in-frame clones, though not all of them. This table holds fewer than 25,000 clones, over 85% found once. Indicated treatment: preoperative locoregional IRX-2 cytokine immunotherapy. J was trimmed by 7 bases and V by 4 bases; bases with no gene match: 15. Germline CDR1 and CDR2: SNHLY and FYNNEI. This CDR3 comprises 17 residues. The receptor comes from a human donor with breast cancer. This chain links TRBV2 with TRBJ2-1; 8 bases are a match to TRBD2. The sample here was tumor tissue, taken after IRX-2 immunotherapy. DNA of the CDR3: TGTGCCAGCAGTGCTTCCAGCGGGGGTTGGGTCGGGAATGAGCAGTTCTTC. It specifies CASSASSGGWVGNEQFF.